One TCR beta chain is described in this entry. The sample holds many counts of this clonotype. The antigen it binds to is not known. No much larger clonotype is one base removed from it; base qualities were not supplied. In light of the paper, this sample's time point label describes: longitudinal time-point 3. Libraries from unsorted PBMCs were made from 2 million PBMCs kept in RNAlater at -80 degrees C until RNA extraction. Multiple sclerosis patients were enrolled in a US clinical protocol evaluating disease progression by magnetic resonance imaging. Peripheral blood underwent Ficoll-Hypaque density gradient centrifugation to isolate PBMCs, which were then cryopreserved in liquid nitrogen. The sample belongs to a study of neurological immune-mediated disorders (dated by TCRdb to between 2018 and 2020). Regarding the study in general: Among the 34 multiple sclerosis patients, relapsing-remitting MS accounted for some 30 and secondary progressive MS accounted for 3. Peripheral blood TCR-beta repertoires from patients with HTLV-I-associated myelopathy (HAM/TSP), patients with multiple sclerosis, and healthy controls were compared in the study using UMI-based sequencing. Longitudinal samples, technical triplicates and paired sorted CD4+ and CD8+ T-cell subsets, alongside PBMC samples, were included among the roughly 110 TCR-beta libraries. Each longitudinal HAM/TSP and healthy donor was sampled at 3 time-points spaced at about 3-40 month intervals. Of the 68 subjects in the cohort, some 15 were HAM/TSP patients, some 34 were multiple sclerosis patients, and roughly 20 were healthy controls. On the study overall, not on this receptor specifically: The MS cluster was not associated with any clinical or MRI features, and the authors stated that larger cohorts are needed. TCR clonal expansion was highest in HAM/TSP patients and lowest in MS patients, with MS patients falling below even healthy controls. No identical CDR3 amino acid sequences were found to be shared among expanded clones across subjects, suggesting that TCR-beta repertoires were private in all groups. In a phylogenetic analysis, the repertoires of 18 out of 34 MS patients fell into a single cluster of related CDR3 sequences, pointing to a possible signature at the repertoire level.

cDNA synthesis used template-switch 5'RACE with a primer carrying a 10-nucleotide random unique molecular identifier tagging each TCR transcript. Each sequencing run produced over 200 million TCR-beta sequences covering 15-18 subjects. The RNeasy kit was used to extract total RNA. TCR-beta VDJ regions were amplified with primers for the TCR constant region and the 5'RACE anchor, using the KAPA Real-time Library Amplification kit. Sample indexes and Illumina adaptors were added in a first PCR, after which library yield was increased in a second PCR. The roughly 650 bp TCR product was size-selected on a 2% E-gel SizeSelection system after Ampure bead purification. Before pooling, library quality was assessed on a Bioanalyzer, concentration was determined with Qubit, and library quantification was performed with the Kapa Library Quantification kit. An Illumina HiSeq 2500 sequenced the libraries paired-end 2 x 150 bp. To increase sequence diversity, roughly 24-32% phiX was spiked into each library pool. The original pipeline was this. Quality-filtered reads were processed with the UMI-based MiGEC pipeline, and over 90% of raw TCR sequences were removed by the MiGEC pipeline during error correction. VDJ genes were aligned to IMGT germline references, and clonotypes were defined by unique CDR3 amino acid sequence plus V-J genes. Clonal expansion, Shannon diversity, and CDR3 relatedness (CalcPairwiseDistances, ClusterSamples) were evaluated with VDJtools, and phylogenetic trees were built with CLCbio workbench. Using coefficient-of-variation modelling across technical triplicates, the study counted a clone as expanded if it had at least 8 unique UMIs. TCRdb ran its own pipeline on the public reads, namely fastp trimming at Q25 and MiXCR clone calling, and kept in-frame beta chains. Each entry merges the rows of one CDR3 protein and shows their most common DNA and genes. In this record, the V and J calls reflect TCRdb's handling and not the investigators' own analysis. Across this sample there are 84,000 or so distinct CDR3 sequences, with 3.5% to 5.5% seen only once. The ten largest account for approximately 5.8% of the sample.

The receptor's source is a woman in her sixties with multiple sclerosis. Input material: PBMCs.

At the DNA level, the sequence is TGTGCCAGCAGTTACTCGCTCGGGGGCGGTCAGCCCCAGCATTTT. It translates as CASSYSLGGGQPQHF. This chain joins TRBV6-5 to TRBJ1-5; TRBD1 is perhaps the D gene, given 6 matching bases. From the cysteine through the phenylalanine, the CDR3 covers 15 amino acids. Only the CDR3 part of the read is kept: 45 bases, read in frame from the first base. Taken from the germline V gene, the CDR1 and CDR2 loops are MNHEY and SVGAGI. V lost 0 bases and J lost 6 bases; the stretch between them is 12 bases long.